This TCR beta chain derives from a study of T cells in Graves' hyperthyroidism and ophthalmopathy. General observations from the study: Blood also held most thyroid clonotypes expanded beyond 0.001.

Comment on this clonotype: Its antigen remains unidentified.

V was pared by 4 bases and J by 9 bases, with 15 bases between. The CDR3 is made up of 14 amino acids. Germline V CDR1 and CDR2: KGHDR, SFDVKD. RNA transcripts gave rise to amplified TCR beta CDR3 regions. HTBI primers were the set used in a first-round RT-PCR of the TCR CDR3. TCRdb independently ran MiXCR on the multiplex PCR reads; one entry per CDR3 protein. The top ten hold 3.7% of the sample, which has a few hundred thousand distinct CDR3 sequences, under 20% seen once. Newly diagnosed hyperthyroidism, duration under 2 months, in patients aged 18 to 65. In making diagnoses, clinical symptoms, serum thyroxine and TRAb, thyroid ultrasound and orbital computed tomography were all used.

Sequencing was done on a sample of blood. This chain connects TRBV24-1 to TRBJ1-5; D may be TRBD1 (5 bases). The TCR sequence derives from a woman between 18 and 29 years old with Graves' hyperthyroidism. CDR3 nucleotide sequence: TGTGCCACCAGTGAGTCTAGGGGATCATCGCCCCAGCATTTT. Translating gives CATSESRGSSPQHF.